The text below deals with one T cell receptor beta chain. Some clones are missing from TCRdb's copy, which holds only in-frame ones; the method was immunoSEQ multiplex PCR. The profile covers some 260,000 clones, with roughly four fifths appearing a single time and roughly 4% taken by the ten largest. The data are from a study of blood T cell repertoires in COVID-19. Germline V CDR1 and CDR2: DFQATT, SNEGSKA (reference sequence). Trimming cost V 3 bases and J 8 bases; bases outside gene matches: 4. The CDR3 is 14 residues long. Participants, about 18 to 90 years old, spanned some 23 US areas. The genes are TRBV20-1 and TRBJ1-6; 10 nucleotides agree with TRBD1. Material for sequencing was PBMCs or T cells enriched from blood (not recorded which). This TCR was recovered from a young man with acute COVID-19. The CDR3 protein is CSASKGQGYSPLHF. CDR3 nucleotides: TGCAGTGCTAGTAAGGGACAGGGGTATTCACCCCTCCACTTT.